A single T cell receptor (beta chain) is shown here with its context. Its cognate antigen is unknown. The data originate from a study of ipilimumab plus nivolumab after autologous stem cell transplantation. Study-wide context: Median doses per patient: four to six ipilimumab, roughly 8 nivolumab.

Here immunoSEQ multiplex PCR was the method, and the copy in TCRdb shows in-frame clones only, minus some. This sample has around 13,000 clones, with approximately 73% found just once. Starting 14 to 28 days after autologous transplant, ipilimumab 1 mg/kg was given. The study's findings and limits: Per the authors, repertoire, Treg and microbiota data justify further study.

The CDR3 totals 13 residues. Germline V lookup: CDR1 MNHNS, CDR2 SASEGT. The V gene lost 7 bases and the J gene lost 7 bases, with 16 bases spanning the gap. This receptor was obtained from a male donor with diffuse large B-cell lymphoma. This specimen was PBMCs, taken in a trial of ipilimumab plus nivolumab as post-transplant consolidation. The chain combines TRBV6-1 with TRBJ1-2; D is perhaps TRBD1 (5 bases). The chain's CDR3 is CASTSWTGGGYTF. The CDR3 DNA reads as TGTGCCAGCACCTCCTGGACCGGGGGTGGCTACACCTTC.